The 4 T cell receptor beta chains given below trace back to one sample, sequenced in a study of blood T cell repertoires in COVID-19. Clones were read by immunoSEQ multiplex PCR, and TCRdb kept only the in-frame ones, dropping some. The sample yields 35,000 to 45,000 clones, about 82% seen once. What was sequenced was peripheral blood. These receptor sequences come from a human donor in a cohort sampled during active COVID-19.

This clone was counted a few times. The V and J genes are TRBV7-8 and TRBJ2-1; 11 nucleotides match TRBD2. This CDR3 is 18 amino acids long. V lost 5 bases to trimming and J lost 2 bases; unmatched junction nucleotides: 11. Per the germline V gene, CDR1 is SGHVS and CDR2 is FQNEAQ. The CDR3 spells CASSPYRLAGGTYNEQFF. Written as DNA, the CDR3 is TGTGCCAGCAGCCCCTATCGGCTAGCGGGAGGAACCTACAATGAGCAGTTCTTC. The whole variable domain, filled in from reference TRBV7-8 and TRBJ2-1, reads GAGVSQSPRYKVAKRGQDVALRCDPISGHVSLFWYQQALGQGPEFLTYFQNEAQLDKSGLPSDRFFAERPEGSVSTLKIQRTQQEDSAVYLCASSPYRLAGGTYNEQFFGPGTRLTVL.

The V and J genes are TRBV7-3 and TRBJ2-5, with TRBD1 matching over 8 bases. Germline assignment: CDR1 SGHTA and CDR2 FQGTGA. The CDR3 contains 14 residues. Trimming took 5 bases from V and 3 from J; bases not matched to a gene: 5. CDR3 coding DNA: TGTGCCAGCAGCCAAGGGACAGGAAAAGAGACCCAGTACTTC. Translated, it gives CASSQGTGKETQYF.

The chain has TRBV2 and TRBJ2-2; TRBD1 might be the D (6 bases). This CDR3 contains 14 residues. Trimming removed 5 bases from V and 4 bases from J, with 11 bases in between. Germline V lookup: CDR1 SNHLY, CDR2 FYNNEI. CDR3: CASSYRDSTGELFF. The CDR3 DNA reads TGTGCCAGCAGTTACAGGGATTCCACCGGGGAGCTGTTTTTT.

This clone was picked up one time. The V call is TRBV3-1 (or the pseudogene TRBV3-2), the J call TRBJ1-1; D is unclear. The CDR3 sequence is 17 residues long. Germline CDR1 is LGHDT and CDR2 is YNNKEL (reference sequence). Trimming removed 3 bases at V and 4 bases at J, with 21 bases between. CDR3 region: CASSHPGLRFDGTEAFF. The CDR3 DNA reads as TGTGCCAGCAGCCACCCAGGACTGCGATTCGATGGCACTGAAGCTTTCTTT.